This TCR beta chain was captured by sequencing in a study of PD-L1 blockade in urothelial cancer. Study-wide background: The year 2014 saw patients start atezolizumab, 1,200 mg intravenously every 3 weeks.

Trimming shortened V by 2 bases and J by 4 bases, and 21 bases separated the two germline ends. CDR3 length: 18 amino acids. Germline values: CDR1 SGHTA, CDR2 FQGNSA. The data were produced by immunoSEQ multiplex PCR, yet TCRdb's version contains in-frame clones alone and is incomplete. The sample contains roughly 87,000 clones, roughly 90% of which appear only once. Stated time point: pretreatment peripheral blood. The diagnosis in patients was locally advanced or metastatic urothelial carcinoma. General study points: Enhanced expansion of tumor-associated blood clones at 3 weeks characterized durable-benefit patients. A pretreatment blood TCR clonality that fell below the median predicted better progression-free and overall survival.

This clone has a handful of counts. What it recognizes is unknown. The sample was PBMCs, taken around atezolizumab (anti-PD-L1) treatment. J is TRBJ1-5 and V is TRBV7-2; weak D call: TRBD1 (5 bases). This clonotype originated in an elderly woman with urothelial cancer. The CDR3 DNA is TGTGCCAGCAGCTTATTTCCCGGGGCCGCCGGAGGGAATCAGCCCCAGCATTTT. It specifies CASSLFPGAAGGNQPQHF.